This TCR beta chain emerged from a study of blood T cell repertoires in COVID-19. Assay used: immunoSEQ multiplex PCR; TCRdb lists only in-frame clones, some missing. The top ten hold 2% to 2.5% of the sample, which has 150,000 to 250,000 clones, about nine tenths seen once. The CDR3 runs to 16 residues. Germline V gives CDR1 LGHNA, CDR2 YSLEER. The trim removed 2 bases at V and 8 bases at J, leaving 11 bases unmatched. Sequenced sample: PBMCs or T cells enriched from blood (not recorded which). This clonotype was obtained from a woman between 25 and 40 years old who had recovered from COVID-19. V is TRBV4-3 and J is TRBJ2-4; the match to TRBD1 covers 8 bases. The CDR3 region is CASSQSGTGFIDIQYF. The CDR3 DNA reads as TGCGCCAGCAGCCAATCCGGGACAGGCTTCATTGACATTCAGTACTTC.